This T cell receptor beta chain comes out of a study of PD-L1 blockade in urothelial cancer. At the level of the study: Between 0 and 3 chemotherapy regimens preceded treatment for each patient.

Germline CDR1 is LNHDA and CDR2 is SQIVND (reference sequence). Unmatched junction bases numbered 7, after V lost 4 bases and J lost 8 bases. CDR3 size: 14 residues. General study points: Durable-benefit patients showed greater tumor-associated blood clone expansion at 3 weeks.

Profiling relied on immunoSEQ multiplex PCR, and the TCRdb table lists in-frame clones only, not all of them. The repertoire holds about 25,000 clones, with around 82% as singletons. About this clone itself: The antigen remains undetermined.

The sample consisted of PBMCs, taken around atezolizumab (anti-PD-L1) treatment. The chain recombines TRBV19 with TRBJ2-2; 7 positions agree with TRBD1. The TCR comes from a man aged 65 to 79 with urothelial cancer. DNA of the CDR3: TGTGCCAGTAGTAGAGGGACAGTAGGGGGGGAGCTGTTTTTT. Protein: CASSRGTVGGELFF. Looking up the rest from reference TRBV19 and TRBJ2-2 gives the full variable domain: DGGITQSPKYLFRKEGQNVTLSCEQNLNHDAMYWYRQDPGQGLRLIYYSQIVNDFQKGDIAEGYSVSREKKESFPLTVTSAQKNPTAFYLCASSRGTVGGELFFGEGSRLTVL.